A single sample is the source of the 21 T cell receptor beta chains below, sequenced in a study of early T cells in non-severe SARS-CoV-2 infection. TCRdb redid the calling of the 5' RACE reads with MiXCR, one entry per CDR3 protein. The sample consists of tens of thousands of distinct CDR3 sequences, approximately 5.8% of them appearing once. Sequencing was done on a sample of whole blood. The receptors here all came from an adult who was a healthcare worker with PCR-confirmed SARS-CoV-2 infection or an uninfected control (not recorded which).

This clonotype has a count of ten or more. J is TRBJ2-4 and V is TRBV19; D gene unclear. Trimming removed 3 bases at V and 4 bases at J, with 7 bases between. This CDR3 has 13 residues. Germline-derived CDR1 and CDR2 are LNHDA and SQIVND (reference sequence). The CDR3 here is CASSMGSKNIQYF. In DNA, the CDR3 is TGTGCCAGTAGTATGGGTTCAAAAAACATTCAGTACTTC.

This clonotype was detected many times. This chain joins TRBV19 and TRBJ2-1, with D perhaps matching TRBD2 (5 bases). The CDR3 contains 11 residues. Trimming stripped 3 bases from V and 10 bases from J, with 7 bases between. Germline V CDR1 and CDR2: LNHDA, SQIVND (reference sequence). The DNA of the CDR3 is TGTGCCAGTAGTATTCGAGGGGAGCAGTTCTTC. Translated, it gives CASSIRGEQFF. The full variable domain, completed using reference TRBV19 and TRBJ2-1, is DGGITQSPKYLFRKEGQNVTLSCEQNLNHDAMYWYRQDPGQGLRLIYYSQIVNDFQKGDIAEGYSVSREKKESFPLTVTSAQKNPTAFYLCASSIRGEQFFGPGTRLTVL.

In its sample, this clonotype is medium-sized (0.01 to 0.1%). The junction departs from the called germline gene at one end, perhaps through a read error. This chain uses TRBV29-1 with TRBJ2-7; D gene uncertain. CDR3 length: 10 amino acids. Germline loops: CDR1 SQVTM, CDR2 ANQGSEA. Here the CDR3 reads CSVGSSEQYF. In DNA, the CDR3 is TGCAGCGTTGGTTCCTCCGAGCAGTACTTC.

This clonotype was seen ten or more times. The V and J genes are TRBV27 and TRBJ1-5; 9 positions agree with TRBD1. The length of the CDR3 is 16 residues. Germline V lookup: CDR1 MNHEY, CDR2 SMNVEV (reference sequence). V lost 0 bases and J lost 2; bases outside the gene matches: 2. The CDR3 nucleotides read TGTGCCAGCAGTTTATCTTGGGACAGGGGCAATCAGCCCCAGCATTTT. Encoded protein: CASSLSWDRGNQPQHF.

The genes are TRBV10-2 and TRBJ1-1; D is perhaps TRBD1 (6 bases). The CDR3 runs 14 residues. Per germline, CDR1 WSHSY and CDR2 SAAADI. V shed 5 bases and J shed 3 bases, with 13 bases lying between them. In DNA, the CDR3 is TGCGCCAGCAGTCCAGGGGTTCGGTACACTGAAGCTTTCTTT. This codes for CASSPGVRYTEAFF.

This clonotype has more than one count but fewer than ten. The chain combines TRBV7-6 with TRBJ1-6, with a possible D match to TRBD1 (6 bases). Germline loops: CDR1 SGHVS, CDR2 FNYEAQ. CDR3 length equals 14 residues. V was cut by 5 bases and J by 7 bases, with 12 bases left in between. CDR3: CASSRTDGNSPLHF. The CDR3 nucleotides read TGTGCCAGCAGCAGGACAGATGGGAATTCACCCCTCCACTTT.

This clonotype has ten or more counts. Because the CDR3 is missing its conserved closing phenylalanine or tryptophan, this is likely a read error. Because the CDR3's place on the DNA is in doubt, the DNA is left out and the CDR3 is given as listed by TCRdb. The V gene is TRBV29-1, the J gene TRBJ1-6. Germline CDR1 is SQVTM and CDR2 is ANQGSEA. The CDR3 region is 12 residues in length, termini included. CDR3 sequence reads: CSVEVSTLGPSS.

This clonotype came up many times. This sequence joins TRBV20-1 and TRBJ2-7; TRBD2 matches 12 bases. Germline V gene data show CDR1 as DFQATT and CDR2 as SNEGSKA (reference sequence). This CDR3 comprises 16 residues. Losses at the gene ends were 0 bases for V and 7 bases for J; bases not matched to a gene: 10. The CDR3 region has the DNA TGCAGTGCTAGAGACTCTAGCGGGAGGGCCGCAGGAGAGCAGTACTTC. It translates to CSARDSSGRAAGEQYF.

This clonotype was counted many times. The V and J genes are TRBV29-1 and TRBJ2-5; D not resolved. Per germline, CDR1 SQVTM and CDR2 ANQGSEA. V lost 4 bases, J lost 1 base, and 7 bases lay in between. The CDR3 is made up of 12 amino acids. The CDR3 nucleotides read TGCAGCGTTGGGCCAGCCCAAGAGACCCAGTACTTC. This gives the protein CSVGPAQETQYF.

The table lists this clonotype with many counts. This chain links TRBV20-1 with TRBJ1-1, with TRBD1 as a possible D gene (5 bases). The CDR3 extends over 13 amino acids. The V end lost 5 bases, the J end lost 6 bases, and 16 bases lay between the germline ends. CDR1 DFQATT and CDR2 SNEGSKA come from the germline V gene (reference sequence). The CDR3 sequence: CSAPTGGDPEAFF. Here the CDR3 DNA reads TGCAGTGCTCCCACCGGGGGAGACCCTGAAGCTTTCTTT.

This clonotype has a handful of counts. The chain uses TRBV24-1 and TRBJ2-2, with D possibly matching TRBD2 (6 bases). In germline, CDR1 is KGHDR, CDR2 SFDVKD. Trimming cost V 12 bases and J 3 bases, with 16 bases left between them. This CDR3 contains 14 residues. As DNA, the CDR3 is TGTGCCTCCGGGACTGGCCGTGACACCGGGGAGCTGTTTTTT. Translating gives CASGTGRDTGELFF.

The table lists this clonotype with many counts. The chain joins TRBV20-1 to TRBJ2-7; 9 bases are shared with TRBD1. The CDR3 has 14 amino acids. J lost 4 bases, V lost 2 bases, and 6 bases had no gene match. Germline V gives CDR1 DFQATT, CDR2 SNEGSKA (reference sequence). CDR3 residues: CSARNRDRVYEQYF. The CDR3 DNA reads TGCAGTGCTAGAAACCGGGACAGGGTATACGAGCAGTACTTC.

This clonotype was observed a few times. This chain links TRBV6-5 with TRBJ2-6; D possibly corresponds to TRBD2 (6 bases). The CDR3 has 19 residues. Germline-derived CDR1 and CDR2 are MNHEY and SVGAGI. The V end lost 7 bases, the J end lost 2 bases, and 24 bases lay between the germline ends. CDR3 DNA: TGTGCCAGCACCCCCGCGGGGACCGGAATTCGTACTGGGGCCAACGTCCTGACTTTC. This gives the protein CASTPAGTGIRTGANVLTF.

This clonotype was seen more than once but under ten times. The rearrangement uses TRBV7-9 and TRBJ2-1; D unclear. The CDR3 sequence is 14 residues long. Germline V lookup: CDR1 SEHNR, CDR2 FQNEAQ (reference sequence). Trimming removed 7 bases from V and 5 bases from J, with 15 bases in between. CDR3 DNA sequence: TGTGCCAGCAAGGGTGGCACCACTAACAATGAGCAGTTCTTC. Its translation: CASKGGTTNNEQFF.

In this sample, this clonotype turned up many times. The V call is TRBV12-3 or TRBV12-4, the J call TRBJ2-3, with D uncertain. V was trimmed by 5 bases and J by 8 bases, leaving 11 bases between them. This CDR3 contains 12 residues. The CDR3 protein is CASSPRSGTQYF. The CDR3 region has the DNA TGTGCCAGCAGTCCCCGTTCCGGTACGCAGTATTTT.

This clonotype was observed many times. This sequence joins TRBV10-3 and TRBJ1-1; 7 bases agree with TRBD1. Germline CDR1 reads ENHRY; CDR2 reads SYGVKD. Trimming took 10 bases from V and 8 from J; bases not matched to a gene: 13. There are 13 residues in the CDR3. The CDR3: CATTPGTAIEAFF. DNA of the CDR3: TGTGCCACCACCCCGGGGACAGCGATAGAAGCTTTCTTT.

This clonotype was detected ten times or more. V is TRBV7-2 and J is TRBJ2-3; D unresolved. Per germline, CDR1 SGHTA and CDR2 FQGNSA. V gave up 1 base and J gave up 1 base, with 6 bases separating them. This CDR3 has 14 amino acids. The CDR3 sequence is CASSLVRGTDTQYF. CDR3 sequence (DNA): TGTGCCAGCAGCTTAGTCCGGGGCACAGATACGCAGTATTTT.

This clonotype was observed many times. This rearrangement joins TRBV4-1 to TRBJ2-1; tentative D call: TRBD1 (7 bases). Trimming removed 1 base at V and 1 base at J, with 8 bases between. Per germline, CDR1 MGHRA and CDR2 YSYEKL. This CDR3 spans 15 amino acids. CDR3 protein: CASSQAGGSYNEQFF. As DNA, the CDR3 is TGCGCCAGCAGCCAAGCAGGGGGGTCCTACAATGAGCAGTTCTTC.

This clonotype has at least ten counts. J is TRBJ2-2 and V is TRBV10-3; 7 nucleotides align to TRBD2. Trimming removed 11 bases from V and 13 bases from J; junction bases left unmatched: 10. CDR1 and CDR2 (germline): ENHRY, SYGVKD. The CDR3 spans 11 residues. This CDR3 is CAGGGEGGLFF. CDR3 nucleotide sequence: TGTGCCGGCGGTGGGGAGGGCGGGCTGTTTTTT.

This clonotype was counted many times. The rearrangement uses TRBV28 and TRBJ1-1; D may be TRBD1 (5 bases). V was trimmed by 6 bases and J by 0 bases, leaving 14 bases between them. Germline assignment: CDR1 MDHEN and CDR2 SYDVKM. The CDR3 has 15 residues. CDR3 DNA sequence: TGTGCCAGCAGGTCAGGGAGGCGGGTGAACACTGAAGCTTTCTTT. Residues: CASRSGRRVNTEAFF.

This clonotype was seen a handful of times. The chain uses TRBV6-1 and TRBJ1-6; D not certain. The CDR3 has 14 residues. Trimming shortened V by 1 base and J by 10 bases, and 11 bases separated the two germline ends. Germline CDR1 reads MNHNS; CDR2 reads SASEGT. For the CDR3, the DNA is TGTGCCAGCAGTGAAGTCGGAGGAAGATCACCCCTCCACTTT. Translation gives CASSEVGGRSPLHF.